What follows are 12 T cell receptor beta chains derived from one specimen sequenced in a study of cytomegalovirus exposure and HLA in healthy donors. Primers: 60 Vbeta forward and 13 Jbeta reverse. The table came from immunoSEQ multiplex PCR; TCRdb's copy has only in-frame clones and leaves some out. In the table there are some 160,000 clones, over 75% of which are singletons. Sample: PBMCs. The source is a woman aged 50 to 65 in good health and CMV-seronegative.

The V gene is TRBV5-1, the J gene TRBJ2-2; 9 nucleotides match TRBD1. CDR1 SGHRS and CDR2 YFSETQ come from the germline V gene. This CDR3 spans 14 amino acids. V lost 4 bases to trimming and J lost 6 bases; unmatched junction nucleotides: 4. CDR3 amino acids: CASSRTGGAGELFF. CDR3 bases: TGCGCCAGCAGCCGAACAGGGGGCGCCGGGGAGCTGTTTTTT.

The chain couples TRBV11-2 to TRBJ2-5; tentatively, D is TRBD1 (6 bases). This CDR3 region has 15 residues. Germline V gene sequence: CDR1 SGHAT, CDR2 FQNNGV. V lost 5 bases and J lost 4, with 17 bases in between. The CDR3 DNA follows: TGTGCCAGCAGCCGCGACAGGCCCCGGGGAGAGACCCAGTACTTC. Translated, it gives CASSRDRPRGETQYF.

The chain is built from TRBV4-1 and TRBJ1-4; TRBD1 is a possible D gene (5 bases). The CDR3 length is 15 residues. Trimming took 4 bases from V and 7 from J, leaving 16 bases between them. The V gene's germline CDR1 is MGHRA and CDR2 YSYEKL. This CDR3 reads CASSPREEGTEKLFF. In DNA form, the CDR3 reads TGCGCCAGCAGCCCTCGGGAGGAGGGGACTGAAAAACTGTTTTTT.

The CDR3 DNA reads as TGTGCCAGCAGCTTACTAGCGGGATACAATGAGCAGTTCTTC. Translation: CASSLLAGYNEQFF. V is TRBV13 and J is TRBJ2-1, with TRBD2 identical over 9 bases. CDR3 length: 14 residues. V trimming: 2 bases; J trimming: 4 bases; junction bases outside the gene matches: 0. Germline CDR1 and CDR2: PRHDT and FYEKMQ (reference sequence).

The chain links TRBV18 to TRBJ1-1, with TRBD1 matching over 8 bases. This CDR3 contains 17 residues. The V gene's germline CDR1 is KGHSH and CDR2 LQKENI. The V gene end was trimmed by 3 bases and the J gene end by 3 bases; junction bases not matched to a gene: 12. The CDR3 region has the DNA TGTGCCAGCTCACCGGGGAAGGACAGGGCTTACGACACTGAAGCTTTCTTT. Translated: CASSPGKDRAYDTEAFF.

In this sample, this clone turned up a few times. The CDR3 nucleotides are TGCGCCAGCAGCCAAGACGGGGGGTACAATGAGCAGTTCTTC. Residues: CASSQDGGYNEQFF. The J gene is TRBJ2-1, the V gene TRBV4-1, with 7 bases that match TRBD2. The CDR3 contains 14 residues. V gave up 0 bases and J gave up 4 bases; unmatched junction bases: 0. CDR1 and CDR2 from the germline V gene are MGHRA and YSYEKL.

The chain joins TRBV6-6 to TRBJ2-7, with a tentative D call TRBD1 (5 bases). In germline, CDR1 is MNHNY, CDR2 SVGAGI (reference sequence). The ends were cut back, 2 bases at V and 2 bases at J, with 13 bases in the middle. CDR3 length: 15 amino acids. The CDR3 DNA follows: TGTGCCAGCAGTTACCCAGGGCTTAGGACCTACGAGCAGTACTTC. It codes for CASSYPGLRTYEQYF.

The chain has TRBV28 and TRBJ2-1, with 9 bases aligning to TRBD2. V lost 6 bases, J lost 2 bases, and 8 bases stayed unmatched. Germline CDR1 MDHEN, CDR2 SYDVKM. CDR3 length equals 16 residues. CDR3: CASSPLAGEAYNEQFF. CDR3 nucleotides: TGTGCCAGCAGCCCTTTAGCGGGAGAGGCCTACAATGAGCAGTTCTTC.

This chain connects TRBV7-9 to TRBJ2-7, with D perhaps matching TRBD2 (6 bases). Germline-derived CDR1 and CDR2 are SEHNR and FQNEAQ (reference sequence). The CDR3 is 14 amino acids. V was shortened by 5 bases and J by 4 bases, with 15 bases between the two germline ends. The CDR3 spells CASSPTSLSYEQYF. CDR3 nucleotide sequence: TGTGCCAGCAGCCCGACTAGTCTCTCGTACGAGCAGTACTTC.

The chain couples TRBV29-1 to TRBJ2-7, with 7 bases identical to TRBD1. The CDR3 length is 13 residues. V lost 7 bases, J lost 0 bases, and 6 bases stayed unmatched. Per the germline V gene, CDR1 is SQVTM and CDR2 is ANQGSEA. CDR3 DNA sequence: TGCAGCGCAGGTACAGGGGCCTCCTACGAGCAGTACTTC. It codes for CSAGTGASYEQYF.

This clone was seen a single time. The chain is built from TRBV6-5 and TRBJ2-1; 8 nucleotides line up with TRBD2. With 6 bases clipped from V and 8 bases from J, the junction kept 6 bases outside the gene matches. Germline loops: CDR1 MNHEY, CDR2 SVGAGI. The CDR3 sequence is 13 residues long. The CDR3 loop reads CASRGLAAYEQFF. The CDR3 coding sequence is TGTGCCAGCAGAGGACTAGCAGCCTATGAGCAGTTCTTC.

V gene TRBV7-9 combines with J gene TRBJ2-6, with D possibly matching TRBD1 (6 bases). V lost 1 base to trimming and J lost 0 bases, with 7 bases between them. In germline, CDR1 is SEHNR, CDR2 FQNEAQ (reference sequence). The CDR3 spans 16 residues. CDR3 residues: CASSLGDISGANVLTF. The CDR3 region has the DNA TGTGCCAGCAGCTTAGGGGACATCTCTGGGGCCAACGTCCTGACTTTC.